This TCR beta chain came from a study of early T cells in non-severe SARS-CoV-2 infection. As for the study in general: Sequencing of unsorted whole blood was done on bulk RNA, leaving chains unpaired.

Overall study results and limits: Matching results from VDJdb favored anti-spike CD8 responses, leaving private and CD4 specificities undetected.

Deletions cut 3 bases from V and 9 bases from J, with 9 bases between. The germline CDR1 and CDR2 sequences are WNHNN and SYGVQD (reference sequence). This CDR3 is built from 12 residues. This clonotype was picked up a small number of times. Its specificity is not known. cDNA molecules, individually, were tagged with unique molecular identifiers. TCRdb re-derived calls from the 5' RACE reads in MiXCR, one entry per CDR3 protein. This table holds about 64,000 distinct CDR3 sequences, around 12% found once. The sequence was obtained from an adult who was a healthcare worker with PCR-confirmed SARS-CoV-2 infection or an uninfected control (not recorded which). The sample in question was whole blood, obtained at baseline. The chain has TRBV10-1 and TRBJ2-4; D remains ambiguous. The CDR3 sequence: CASSDRLGIQYF. The CDR3 DNA sequence: TGCGCCAGCAGTGACAGGCTGGGCATTCAGTACTTC.